The 23 T cell receptor beta chains reported below all come from one sample, sequenced in a study of CD8 T cells in Susac syndrome. Random hexamers were used to reverse transcribe 0.5 to 1 ug of RNA. TCRdb used MiXCR to reprocess the immunoSEQ multiplex PCR reads, holding one entry per CDR3 protein. The sample lists roughly 150,000 distinct CDR3 sequences, approximately 96% occurring once. Material: CD4+ T cells from PBMCs. The receptors originated from a human donor with Susac syndrome.

The sample holds one count of this clonotype. The chain has TRBV3-1 and TRBJ2-7; D gene uncertain. This CDR3 contains 11 residues. Trimming cost V 4 bases and J 7 bases, with 8 bases left between them. The V gene's germline CDR1 is LGHDT and CDR2 YNNKEL (reference sequence). The CDR3 protein is CASSLMEEQYF. The CDR3 DNA sequence: TGTGCCAGCAGCCTGATGGAAGAGCAGTACTTC.

V and J are TRBV29-1 and TRBJ2-7; 10 bases line up with TRBD2. The CDR3 spans 15 residues. The ends lost 3 bases at V and 5 bases at J; junction bases unmatched: 10. CDR1 is SQVTM and CDR2 is ANQGSEA in the germline V gene. CDR3 residues: CSVDASGSPWNEQYF. The CDR3 DNA reads as TGCAGCGTTGATGCTAGCGGGAGCCCCTGGAACGAGCAGTACTTC.

The chain is built from TRBV9 and TRBJ1-1, with D possibly matching TRBD1 (5 bases). Germline CDR1 SGDLS, CDR2 YYNGEE. This CDR3 spans 14 amino acids. V lost 1 base, J lost 4 bases, and 11 bases lay in between. CDR3 DNA sequence: TGTGCCAGCAGCGTATCGGCGGGGGGCACTGAAGCTTTCTTT. It yields the protein CASSVSAGGTEAFF.

The rearrangement joins TRBV4-1 to TRBJ1-1; a weak D match, TRBD1 (5 bases). This CDR3 region has 15 residues. Germline V gene lookup returns CDR1 MGHRA and CDR2 YSYEKL. The V and J ends lost 1 base and 1 base respectively, with 10 bases between them. This CDR3 is CASSQGVGRNTEAFF. CDR3 bases: TGCGCCAGCAGCCAAGGAGTGGGGCGGAACACTGAAGCTTTCTTT.

V usage is TRBV29-1 and J usage is TRBJ2-3; D could derive from TRBD1 or TRBD2 (5 bases each). Trimming took 1 base from V and 5 from J, leaving 16 bases between them. In germline, CDR1 is SQVTM, CDR2 ANQGSEA. CDR3 length equals 15 residues. Written as DNA, the CDR3 is TGCAGCGTTGAAGTAGGGCAGGGACCCGGAGATACGCAGTATTTT. Translating gives CSVEVGQGPGDTQYF.

The rearrangement links TRBV12-3 or TRBV12-4 to TRBJ1-1; D is unresolved. The CDR3 is 16 residues long. Trimming took 6 bases from V and 1 from J, leaving 18 bases between them. CDR3 nucleotide sequence: TGTGCCAGCAGCGTGTGGCTTGGGCAGTCGAACACTGAAGCTTTCTTT. Amino acids: CASSVWLGQSNTEAFF.

The gene calls are TRBV5-1 and TRBJ2-7, with TRBD1 matching over 8 bases. The length of the CDR3 is 12 residues. The V gene's germline CDR1 is SGHRS and CDR2 YFSETQ. The J segment lost 9 bases and the V segment lost 4 bases, leaving 6 bases of the junction unmatched. CDR3 amino acids: CASSTLQGVQYF. The CDR3 nucleotides read TGCGCCAGCAGCACCCTACAGGGGGTGCAGTACTTC.

The chain is built from TRBV5-1 and TRBJ1-4; no clear D gene. V was pared by 4 bases and J by 6 bases, with 16 bases between. This CDR3 has 15 residues. Germline V gene data show CDR1 as SGHRS and CDR2 as YFSETQ. The CDR3 nucleotides are TGCGCCAGCAGCCCCCGGCCCGTCCAGGATGAAAAACTGTTTTTT. Translated, it gives CASSPRPVQDEKLFF.

This chain uses TRBV9 with TRBJ2-3; 9 nucleotides line up with TRBD2. Losses at the gene ends were 0 bases for V and 7 bases for J; bases not matched to a gene: 12. CDR1 and CDR2 from the germline V gene are SGDLS and YYNGEE. The CDR3 runs to 17 residues. The chain's CDR3 is CASSVAAEAGGGNTQYF. The CDR3 DNA reads TGTGCCAGCAGCGTAGCCGCGGAAGCGGGAGGAGGGAATACGCAGTATTTT.

The chain uses TRBV9 and TRBJ1-1; 9 bases align to TRBD1. V trimming: 4 bases; J trimming: 5 bases; junction bases outside the gene matches: 9. Germline loops: CDR1 SGDLS, CDR2 YYNGEE. CDR3 length equals 15 residues. The CDR3 DNA is TGTGCCAGCAGCACTCCCGGGACAGGGAGTACTGAAGCTTTCTTT. This gives the protein CASSTPGTGSTEAFF.

The rearrangement links TRBV10-3 to TRBJ2-5, with 8 bases aligning to TRBD2. Germline assignment: CDR1 ENHRY and CDR2 SYGVKD. Trimming at V came to 2 bases and at J to 8 bases, leaving 13 bases not matched to a gene. CDR3 length: 16 residues. The CDR3 loop is CAISERGGTTPSTQYF. In DNA form, the CDR3 reads TGTGCCATCAGTGAGCGGGGGGGAACTACCCCCAGTACCCAGTACTTC.

The chain uses TRBV9 and TRBJ2-3; no clear D gene. CDR1 is SGDLS and CDR2 is YYNGEE in the germline V gene. This CDR3 contains 13 residues. The V and J ends lost 3 bases and 1 base respectively, with 6 bases between them. CDR3: CASSDIGTDTQYF. The CDR3 DNA follows: TGTGCCAGCAGCGATATAGGCACAGATACGCAGTATTTT.

V usage is TRBV7-9 and J usage is TRBJ2-3; 7 bases are a match to TRBD2. The germline V gene encodes CDR1 SEHNR and CDR2 FQNEAQ (reference sequence). After removal of 2 bases from V and 4 bases from J, the junction contained 3 bases not matched to a gene. The CDR3 consists of 14 residues. The CDR3 protein is CASSLLAVSDTQYF. CDR3 nucleotides: TGTGCCAGCAGCTTACTAGCGGTATCAGATACGCAGTATTTT.

This sequence joins TRBV20-1 and TRBJ1-1; D unresolved. CDR3 length: 11 residues. Looked up from germline, CDR1 is DFQATT and CDR2 is SNEGSKA (reference sequence). Trimming took 6 bases from V and 4 from J, leaving 9 bases between them. Written as DNA, the CDR3 is TGCAGTGCGTGGAAAGTCACTGAAGCTTTCTTT. This translates into CSAWKVTEAFF.

The chain uses TRBV12-3 or TRBV12-4 and TRBJ2-5, with D maybe TRBD1 (7 bases). This CDR3 has 15 amino acids. The V end was cut by 1 base, the J end by 11 bases, with 20 bases between. CDR3 in amino acids: CASSLVEGGQRVQYF. CDR3 nucleotide sequence: TGTGCCAGCAGTTTAGTGGAGGGGGGACAGCGAGTTCAGTACTTC.

The chain uses TRBV5-4 and TRBJ2-6; 8 nucleotides line up with TRBD2. The J segment lost 9 bases and the V segment lost 3 bases, leaving 11 bases of the junction unmatched. Germline CDR1 reads SGHNT; CDR2 reads YYREEE (reference sequence). The CDR3 consists of 16 residues. In DNA form, the CDR3 reads TGTGCCAGCAGCTCGGGAGGGACGGCGGTACTCAACGTCCTGACTTTC. Its translation is CASSSGGTAVLNVLTF.

The CDR3 loop is CSARVPRGGYNEQFF. CDR3 nucleotides: TGCAGTGCTAGAGTTCCCCGGGGCGGCTACAATGAGCAGTTCTTC. V and J are TRBV20-1 and TRBJ2-1; either TRBD1 or TRBD2 may fit D (5 bases each). Germline assignment: CDR1 DFQATT and CDR2 SNEGSKA (reference sequence). The CDR3 totals 15 residues. V lost 1 base and J lost 3, with 13 bases in between.

The chain carries TRBV9 and TRBJ2-7; 7 bases align to TRBD1. The trim removed 4 bases at V and 2 bases at J, leaving 6 bases unmatched. Germline values: CDR1 SGDLS, CDR2 YYNGEE. This CDR3 is 14 amino acids long. The CDR3 DNA reads TGTGCCAGCAGCCCTCCGGGACAGACCTACGAGCAGTACTTC. This encodes CASSPPGQTYEQYF.

This chain links TRBV2 with TRBJ2-2; D unclear. The CDR3 has 10 residues. With 8 bases removed from V and 7 bases from J, the gap between germline ends came to 5 bases. The germline gives CDR1 SNHLY, CDR2 FYNNEI. CDR3 in DNA: TGTGCCAGCGGAGACGGGGAGCTGTTTTTT. Translation: CASGDGELFF.

The CDR3 loop reads CSAGGGSNYEQYF. In nucleotides, the CDR3 is TGCAGTGCAGGGGGCGGGAGTAACTACGAGCAGTACTTC. V is TRBV20-1 and J is TRBJ2-7; D possibly uses TRBD1 or TRBD2 (7 bases each). Germline CDR1 DFQATT, CDR2 SNEGSKA (reference sequence). The CDR3 totals 13 residues. The V end was cut by 6 bases, the J end by 3 bases, with 15 bases between.

V usage is TRBV20-1 and J usage is TRBJ2-1; the D gene is possibly TRBD2 (6 bases). V lost 0 bases and J lost 0, with 9 bases in between. The CDR3 contains 15 residues. Germline CDR1 and CDR2: DFQATT and SNEGSKA (reference sequence). The CDR3 bases are TGCAGTGCTAGAGAGGAGGGCCGCTCCTACAATGAGCAGTTCTTC. This codes for CSAREEGRSYNEQFF.

This chain uses TRBV28 with TRBJ2-5; tentatively, D is TRBD2 (7 bases). Germline-derived CDR1 and CDR2 are MDHEN and SYDVKM. This CDR3 has 15 residues. Trimming shortened V by 6 bases and J by 5 bases, and 19 bases separated the two germline ends. CDR3 DNA sequence: TGTGCCAGCAGCCAGGGAGGCGGGGGCGACGAGACCCAGTACTTC. Translation gives CASSQGGGGDETQYF.

Note on this clonotype: Relative to the germline gene, one junction end is altered; a read error may explain this. V and J are TRBV25-1 and TRBJ1-2, with D possibly TRBD1 on 5 matching bases. The germline V gene has CDR1 MGHDK and CDR2 SYGVNS. This CDR3 has 14 residues. As DNA, the CDR3 is TGTGCCAGCAGGGAATCCGGGACCGACTATGGCTACACCTTC. It translates to CASRESGTDYGYTF.